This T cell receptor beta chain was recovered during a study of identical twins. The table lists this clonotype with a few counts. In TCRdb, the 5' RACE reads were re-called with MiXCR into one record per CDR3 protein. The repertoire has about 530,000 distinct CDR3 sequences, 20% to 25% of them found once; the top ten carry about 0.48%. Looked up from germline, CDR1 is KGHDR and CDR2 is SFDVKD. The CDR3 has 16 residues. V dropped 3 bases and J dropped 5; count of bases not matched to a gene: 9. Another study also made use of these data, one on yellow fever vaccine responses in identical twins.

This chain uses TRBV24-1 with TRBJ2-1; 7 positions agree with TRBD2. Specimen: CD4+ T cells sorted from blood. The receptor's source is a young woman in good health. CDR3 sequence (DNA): TGTGCCACCAGTGATGCCACTAGCGCGTTAGACAATGAGCAGTTCTTC. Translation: CATSDATSALDNEQFF.